This TCR beta chain was captured in a study of blood T cell repertoires in COVID-19. The overall study: The United States, Italy and Spain provided the acute and convalescent COVID-19 samples. T cells, B-cell-depleted T cells, or PBMCs supplied cDNA or gDNA.

As processed by the authors: Amplification of reference gene primers was used by the study to estimate nucleated cell counts. This table comes from immunoSEQ multiplex PCR, and its TCRdb copy is limited to in-frame clones, with some not included. The DNA was the basis for D and trimming; V, J and clone size are from that table. The table includes about 270,000 clones, about 76% detected once. This clone was observed a single time. This sequence originates from a woman aged 60-70 years with active or convalescent COVID-19. The sample taken for sequencing was peripheral blood.

DNA for the CDR3: TGTGCCACCAAGGGGCGGGGGCAACAGTTCTTC. Translating gives CATKGRGQQFF. The chain carries TRBV25-1 and TRBJ2-1; D possibly corresponds to TRBD2 (7 bases). CDR3 length: 11 amino acids. CDR1 is MGHDK, CDR2 SYGVNS, per germline. V was shortened by 10 bases and J by 13 bases, with 17 bases between the two germline ends.